The table lists the clone carrying this TCR beta chain with a few counts. Its antigen is not identified. The sample comes from a study of identifying expanded T cells in peripheral blood. Study observations and caveats: Approximately two-week clone count variance significantly increased as total template count grew.

The germline V and J ends were trimmed by 1 base and 0 bases, with 9 bases remaining between them. This CDR3 comprises 16 residues. Germline CDR1 is PRHDT and CDR2 is FYEKMQ (reference sequence). Assay used: immunoSEQ multiplex PCR; TCRdb lists only in-frame clones, some missing. The repertoire holds approximately 59,000 clones, with over 85% as singletons. Healthy donors had no documented immune events, such as infections, while sampled. This clonotype was sampled from a person between 18 and 75 years old in good health. The chain joins TRBV13 to TRBJ1-4; D gene uncertain. The sequencing sample was made of blood. CDR3 region: CASSLVSETTNEKLFF. In DNA form, the CDR3 reads TGTGCCAGCAGCTTAGTTTCAGAGACAACTAATGAAAAACTGTTTTTT.